This is a list of T cell receptor beta chains from one sample in a study of OX40 agonist ivuxolimab in advanced cancers. The table came from immunoSEQ multiplex PCR; TCRdb's copy has only in-frame clones and leaves some out. This table has about 80,000 clones, 85% to 95% appearing once. The source material was CD4+ or CD8+ T cells sorted from blood, sampled in a trial of the OX40 agonist ivuxolimab. Receptors were obtained from an adult with an advanced solid tumor such as melanoma, head and neck, liver or kidney cancer. Both conserved end residues are part of each CDR3. A D gene is named only where the DNA matches it firmly. Rows may omit the clone size; those that give it use once, few, many or a size class.

cdr3_nt | cdr3_aa | v_call | d_call | clone_size | j_call
TGTGCCAGCAGCCTTGTGGCGGCCTCCTACAATGAGCAGTTCTTC | CASSLVAASYNEQFF | TRBV6-5 | NA | NA | TRBJ2-1
TGTGCCAGCAGTTATGTGGCGATTAGCGGGGCCTACGAGCAGTACTTC | CASSYVAISGAYEQYF | TRBV6-5 | TRBD2 | NA | TRBJ2-7
TGTGCCAGCAGTTTTCTGGGGACTAGCGTTAAAGATACGCAGTATTTT | CASSFLGTSVKDTQYF | TRBV28 | TRBD2 | NA | TRBJ2-3
TGTGCCAGCAGCTTGGCCCTACAGCGGGGAACCTACGAGCAGTACTTC | CASSLALQRGTYEQYF | TRBV11-2 | TRBD2 | NA | TRBJ2-7
TGTGCCAGCAGCTTAGCGGCAGCGCCCGGGGAGCTGTTTTTT | CASSLAAAPGELFF | TRBV7-2 | NA | NA | TRBJ2-2
TGCGCCAGCAGCTTGGGGGGTCCTGGAAACACCATATATTTT | CASSLGGPGNTIYF | TRBV5-1 | NA | once | TRBJ1-3
TGTGCCAGCAGTCGAGGACAGGGGGGCCAAGAGACCCAGTACTTC | CASSRGQGGQETQYF | TRBV7-9 | TRBD1 | NA | TRBJ2-5
TGTGCCAGCAGAATTTTTTCTAGCAATGGAGATACGCAGTATTTT | CASRIFSSNGDTQYF | TRBV28 | NA | NA | TRBJ2-3
TGTGCCAGCAATGGTCAGGGGGCGATATCGGGAGAAGCTTTCTTT | CASNGQGAISGEAFF | TRBV6-1 | TRBD1 | NA | TRBJ1-1
TGTGCCAGCAGCTTGGCCGGACAGGCTGGCTACACCTTC | CASSLAGQAGYTF | TRBV5-4 | TRBD1 | NA | TRBJ1-2
TGTGCCAGCAGTCTTCACACCGGGGAGCTGTTTTTT | CASSLHTGELFF | TRBV2 | NA | NA | TRBJ2-2
TGTGCCAGCAGCTCCTCGAGGGTGTCGAGCTCCTACAATGAGCAGTTCTTC | CASSSSRVSSSYNEQFF | TRBV7-2 | NA | NA | TRBJ2-1
TGCAGCGCCGGGACAGGGGCAGATACGCAGTATTTT | CSAGTGADTQYF | TRBV29-1 | TRBD1 | NA | TRBJ2-3
TGTGCCAGCAGTTTGGCCTACAATCAGGAAAAACTGTTTTTT | CASSLAYNQEKLFF | TRBV27 | NA | NA | TRBJ1-4
TGCGCCAGCAGCCAAGTTCCGGGGACCTACGAGCAGTACTTC | CASSQVPGTYEQYF | TRBV4-3 | NA | NA | TRBJ2-7
TGTGCCAGCAGCCAATTGGCGACGGTCTATGGCTACACCTTC | CASSQLATVYGYTF | TRBV14 | NA | NA | TRBJ1-2
TGTGCCAGCAGCTGGACTAGCGGGAAATACGAGCAGTACTTC | CASSWTSGKYEQYF | TRBV27 | TRBD2 | NA | TRBJ2-7
TGTGCCAGCAGCTTGCTCCAGGGGAGGACTGAAGCTTTCTTT | CASSLLQGRTEAFF | TRBV7-2 | NA | NA | TRBJ1-1
TGCGCCAGCAGACGGGTTCCAACTAATGAAAAACTGTTTTTT | CASRRVPTNEKLFF | TRBV10-1 | NA | NA | TRBJ1-4
TGTGCCAGCAGTGGGACAGGGGTAGTAAACGCTGAAGCTTTCTTT | CASSGTGVVNAEAFF | TRBV6-1 | TRBD1 | NA | TRBJ1-1
TGTGCCAGCAGGCGGTCAACTAATGAAAAACTGTTTTTT | CASRRSTNEKLFF | TRBV28 | NA | NA | TRBJ1-4
TGTGCCTGGAGCGGGATTGGGAATGAGCAGTTCTTC | CAWSGIGNEQFF | TRBV30 | NA | NA | TRBJ2-1
TGTGCCAGCTCCCGCGAGACAGGGGGATCCGAGCAGTACTTC | CASSRETGGSEQYF | TRBV18 | TRBD1 | NA | TRBJ2-7
TGCGCCAGCAGCTTGGCGGGACTCAAAGTAGATACGCAGTATTTT | CASSLAGLKVDTQYF | TRBV5-1 | NA | NA | TRBJ2-3
TGTGCCACCATGGGGACCAATCAGCCCCAGCATTTT | CATMGTNQPQHF | TRBV10-3 | NA | NA | TRBJ1-5
TGCGCCAGCAGTCCGGGACTATTAAATGAGCAGTTCTTC | CASSPGLLNEQFF | TRBV10-1 | TRBD2 | NA | TRBJ2-1
TGTGCCAGCAGCTTCTCGAGCGGGGATAATGAGCAGTTCTTC | CASSFSSGDNEQFF | TRBV5-5 | TRBD2 | NA | TRBJ2-1
TGTGCCAGCAGCTTAGACTTCACAGATACGCAGTATTTT | CASSLDFTDTQYF | TRBV7-2 | NA | NA | TRBJ2-3
TGTGCCAGCAACCACCTAGACCCTGATCGGGAGCAGTACTTC | CASNHLDPDREQYF | TRBV28 | NA | NA | TRBJ2-7
TGTGCCAGCAGCTTGCTAGGGGGTAATAGCAATCAGCCCCAGCATTTT | CASSLLGGNSNQPQHF | TRBV5-5 | NA | NA | TRBJ1-5
TGCGCCAGCAGCTTGGGGGACAGTAATTCCCCTTACGAGCAGTACTTC | CASSLGDSNSPYEQYF | TRBV5-1 | TRBD1 | NA | TRBJ2-7
TGTGCCAGCAGCCAAGAATTAGGAGCAACTAATGAAAAACTGTTTTTT | CASSQELGATNEKLFF | TRBV14 | NA | NA | TRBJ1-4
TGTGCCAGCAGTTTATGGGGCAGGGACACCGGGGAGCTGTTTTTT | CASSLWGRDTGELFF | TRBV28 | NA | NA | TRBJ2-2
TGTGCCAGCAGCGGACAGGGATCCTCCTACGAGCAGTACTTC | CASSGQGSSYEQYF | TRBV5-4 | TRBD1 | NA | TRBJ2-7
TGCGCCAGCAGCTTGGGAAGGGGCACAGATACGCAGTATTTT | CASSLGRGTDTQYF | TRBV5-1 | NA | NA | TRBJ2-3
TGTGCCAGCAGCTTACCTACTAGTATAGGGCAGTTCTTC | CASSLPTSIGQFF | TRBV7-6 | NA | NA | TRBJ2-1